A selection of T cell receptor beta chains follows, all from one sample in a study of CD8 T cells in Susac syndrome. Using its own MiXCR run on the immunoSEQ multiplex PCR reads, TCRdb lists one record per CDR3 protein. The sample lists approximately 150,000 distinct CDR3 sequences, approximately 95% seen once, with 0.08% to 0.095% in the top ten. The sequenced sample consisted of CD4+ T cells from PBMCs. The receptors shown here come from a human donor with multiple sclerosis. CDR3s include the opening cysteine and the closing phenylalanine or tryptophan. Each record gives: V gene, clone size, D gene, J gene, CDR3 DNA, CDR3 protein. D genes are given only for firm matches. A clone size is listed for some rows: how often the clone was seen (once, few, many), or a class if it is expanded.

V gene: TRBV5-4; clone size: once; D gene: NA; J gene: TRBJ1-2; CDR3 DNA: TGTGCCAGCAAGGGTTCGGCAGGGACACATGGCTACACCTTC; CDR3 protein: CASKGSAGTHGYTF
V gene: TRBV10-3; clone size: NA; D gene: NA; J gene: TRBJ2-1; CDR3 DNA: TGTGCCATCAGTGAGGACTACCGCCGGGCTGAGCAGTTCTTC; CDR3 protein: CAISEDYRRAEQFF
V gene: TRBV29-1; clone size: NA; D gene: TRBD1; J gene: TRBJ2-7; CDR3 DNA: TGCAGCGTGGGGGGCTCCGGGACAGGGCTCTACGAGCAGTACTTC; CDR3 protein: CSVGGSGTGLYEQYF
V gene: TRBV29-1; clone size: NA; D gene: NA; J gene: TRBJ2-1; CDR3 DNA: TGCAGCGTAGCCGATGCGGGTGAGCAGTTCTTC; CDR3 protein: CSVADAGEQFF
V gene: TRBV29-1; clone size: NA; D gene: TRBD1; J gene: TRBJ1-2; CDR3 DNA: TGCAGCTTCGACAGGGGCCTCGGCTACACCTTC; CDR3 protein: CSFDRGLGYTF
V gene: TRBV7-9; clone size: NA; D gene: TRBD2; J gene: TRBJ2-5; CDR3 DNA: TGTGCCAGCACCGTAGCGGGAGAAGAGACCCAGTACTTC; CDR3 protein: CASTVAGEETQYF
V gene: TRBV7-8; clone size: NA; D gene: NA; J gene: TRBJ2-2; CDR3 DNA: TGTGCCAGCAGCTTAGCGAGCCAGGGGCTCGGCGCCGGGGAGCTGTTTTTT; CDR3 protein: CASSLASQGLGAGELFF
V gene: TRBV11-2; clone size: NA; D gene: NA; J gene: TRBJ1-1; CDR3 DNA: TGTGCCAGCAGCTCTCTTACGCGCTTTGAAGCTTTCTTT; CDR3 protein: CASSSLTRFEAFF
V gene: TRBV9; clone size: NA; D gene: NA; J gene: TRBJ2-3; CDR3 DNA: TGTGCCAGCAGCGTACTTGGCAGGGGATTAGGCACAGATACGCAGTATTTT; CDR3 protein: CASSVLGRGLGTDTQYF
V gene: TRBV7-9; clone size: NA; D gene: NA; J gene: TRBJ1-2; CDR3 DNA: TGTGCCAGCAGCTCAGACAGCTTTTCCTATGGCTACACCTTC; CDR3 protein: CASSSDSFSYGYTF
V gene: TRBV5-4; clone size: NA; D gene: TRBD1; J gene: TRBJ1-2; CDR3 DNA: TGTGCCAGCAGAGGGACAGAAGACCTCTATGGCTACACCTTC; CDR3 protein: CASRGTEDLYGYTF
V gene: TRBV20-1; clone size: NA; D gene: TRBD2; J gene: TRBJ2-3; CDR3 DNA: TGCAGTGCAGGGACTAGCGGCACAGATACGCAGTATTTT; CDR3 protein: CSAGTSGTDTQYF
V gene: TRBV4-2; clone size: NA; D gene: TRBD2; J gene: TRBJ2-3; CDR3 DNA: TGTGCCAGCAGCCAATTAGCGGGAGGCTGGTATACGCAGTATTTT; CDR3 protein: CASSQLAGGWYTQYF
V gene: TRBV5-1; clone size: once; D gene: NA; J gene: TRBJ1-1; CDR3 DNA: TGCGCCAGCAGCTTGGACAGGATCAACACTGAAGCTTTCTTT; CDR3 protein: CASSLDRINTEAFF
V gene: TRBV20-1; clone size: NA; D gene: NA; J gene: TRBJ1-2; CDR3 DNA: TGCAGTGCTAGTGGGCCGGGTGACTATGGCTACACCTTC; CDR3 protein: CSASGPGDYGYTF
V gene: TRBV3-1; clone size: NA; D gene: TRBD2; J gene: TRBJ2-1; CDR3 DNA: TGTGCCAGCAGTTTAGAGGGCGGGAGGGACTACAATGAGCAGTTCTTC; CDR3 protein: CASSLEGGRDYNEQFF
V gene: TRBV29-1; clone size: NA; D gene: TRBD1; J gene: TRBJ1-1; CDR3 DNA: TGCAGCGTTGCGCCGGGACAGGGGATGAACACTGAAGCTTTCTTT; CDR3 protein: CSVAPGQGMNTEAFF
V gene: TRBV12-3/TRBV12-4; clone size: NA; D gene: NA; J gene: TRBJ2-4; CDR3 DNA: TGTGCCAGTGAGGATGGCGGAAGGGGTGTTAGAAACATTCAGTACTTC; CDR3 protein: CASEDGGRGVRNIQYF
V gene: TRBV3-1; clone size: NA; D gene: NA; J gene: TRBJ1-2; CDR3 DNA: TGTGCCAGCAGCCAAAAGCCCTGGCGGGGATATGGCTACACCTTC; CDR3 protein: CASSQKPWRGYGYTF
V gene: TRBV11-1; clone size: NA; D gene: TRBD2; J gene: TRBJ2-1; CDR3 DNA: TGTGCCAGCAGCTCTTTCCCGGGACTAGCGGGAGGCTACTACAATGAGCAGTTCTTC; CDR3 protein: CASSSFPGLAGGYYNEQFF
V gene: TRBV2; clone size: NA; D gene: NA; J gene: TRBJ2-2; CDR3 DNA: TGTGCCAGCGACGGGGGCAGAAGCACCGGGGAGCTGTTTTTT; CDR3 protein: CASDGGRSTGELFF
V gene: TRBV11-2; clone size: NA; D gene: NA; J gene: TRBJ2-4; CDR3 DNA: TGTGCCAGCAGCGCCCCGGGGAGGGGGATAAACATTCAGTACTTC; CDR3 protein: CASSAPGRGINIQYF
V gene: TRBV30; clone size: NA; D gene: TRBD1; J gene: TRBJ1-2; CDR3 DNA: TGTGCCTGGACCTACAGGGGTAGGGGATTTTATGGCTACACCTTC; CDR3 protein: CAWTYRGRGFYGYTF
V gene: TRBV6-5; clone size: few; D gene: NA; J gene: TRBJ1-4; CDR3 DNA: TGTGCCAGCAGACCTTACAGCGGCCTTAATGAAAAACTGTTTTTT; CDR3 protein: CASRPYSGLNEKLFF
V gene: TRBV20-1; clone size: NA; D gene: TRBD1; J gene: TRBJ2-6; CDR3 DNA: TGCAGTGCTAGCCGACAGGGGGCCCGGGCCAACGTCCTGACTTTC; CDR3 protein: CSASRQGARANVLTF
V gene: TRBV29-1; clone size: NA; D gene: NA; J gene: TRBJ2-7; CDR3 DNA: TGCAGCGTTGCCCCACACTCCTACGAGCAGTACTTC; CDR3 protein: CSVAPHSYEQYF
V gene: TRBV5-4; clone size: NA; D gene: NA; J gene: TRBJ2-7; CDR3 DNA: TGTGCCAGCAGCCGGTCAGCGGAAAATACCTACGAGCAGTACTTC; CDR3 protein: CASSRSAENTYEQYF
V gene: TRBV30; clone size: NA; D gene: TRBD2; J gene: TRBJ2-1; CDR3 DNA: TGTGCCTGGGGGACTAGCGGGAGCCAGTTCTTC; CDR3 protein: CAWGTSGSQFF
V gene: TRBV6-1; clone size: NA; D gene: NA; J gene: TRBJ1-1; CDR3 DNA: TGTGCCAGCAGTGTTTTCCGGCGGGGGCTCACTGAAGCTTTCTTT; CDR3 protein: CASSVFRRGLTEAFF
V gene: TRBV27; clone size: NA; D gene: NA; J gene: TRBJ2-4; CDR3 DNA: TGTGCCAGCAGTTATGGGGGTTCCAAAAACATTCAGTACTTC; CDR3 protein: CASSYGGSKNIQYF
V gene: TRBV10-1; clone size: NA; D gene: NA; J gene: TRBJ2-7; CDR3 DNA: TGCGCCAGCAGCCCGGGACTCGTTGGAGAGCAGTACTTC; CDR3 protein: CASSPGLVGEQYF
V gene: TRBV6-5; clone size: NA; D gene: NA; J gene: TRBJ1-3; CDR3 DNA: TGTGCCAGCAGTTACCGTCGACCCGAAACTGGAAACACCATATATTTT; CDR3 protein: CASSYRRPETGNTIYF
V gene: TRBV7-6; clone size: NA; D gene: NA; J gene: TRBJ1-1; CDR3 DNA: TGTGCCAGCAGCTTAGCATCTAACAGGGACACTGAAGCTTTCTTT; CDR3 protein: CASSLASNRDTEAFF
V gene: TRBV29-1; clone size: NA; D gene: NA; J gene: TRBJ2-2; CDR3 DNA: TGCAGCGTTGGAAGAGGGGAGAACACCGGGGAGCTGTTTTTT; CDR3 protein: CSVGRGENTGELFF